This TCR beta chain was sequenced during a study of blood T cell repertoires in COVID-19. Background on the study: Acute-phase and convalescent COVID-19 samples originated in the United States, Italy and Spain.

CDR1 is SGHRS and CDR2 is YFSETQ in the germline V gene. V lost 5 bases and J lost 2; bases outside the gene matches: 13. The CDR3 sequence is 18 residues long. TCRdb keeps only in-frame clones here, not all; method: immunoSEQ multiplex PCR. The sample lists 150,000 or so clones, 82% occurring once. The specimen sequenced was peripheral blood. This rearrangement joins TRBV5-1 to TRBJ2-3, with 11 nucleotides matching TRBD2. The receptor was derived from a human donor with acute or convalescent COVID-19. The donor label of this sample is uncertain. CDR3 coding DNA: TGCGCCAGCAGGCGTAGCGGGGGGGCAAGGAGAAACACAGATACGCAGTATTTT. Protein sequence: CASRRSGGARRNTDTQYF.